This T cell receptor (beta chain) originates from a study of T cells in women clearing cervical HPV infection. Clones were sequenced by immunoSEQ multiplex PCR, and TCRdb holds only the in-frame ones, with some missing. The table lists about 28,000 clones. The sample comprised blood buffy coat. The receptor comes from a woman between 18 and 75 years old with a cervical HPV16 infection that either progressed to CIN3+ or cleared (not recorded which).

The CDR3 bases that were read are TGTGCCTGGAGTATTGTGGGACTAGCGGGAGGGGGCACAGATACG. This encodes CAWSIVGLAGGGTDT. The whole CDR3 protein is CAWSIVGLAGGGTDTQYF. This sequence joins TRBV30 and TRBJ2-3; TRBD2 matches at 16 bases. The read halts 3 residues ahead of the CDR3 end, with the missing end drawn from the germline J gene. V dropped 2 bases and J dropped 1; count of bases not matched to a gene: 6. CDR1 and CDR2 from the germline V gene are GTSNPN and SVGIG (reference sequence). CDR3 length: 18 residues.